The 29 T cell receptor beta chains in this list originate from one sample, sequenced in a study of T cells in Graves' hyperthyroidism and ophthalmopathy. Researchers took RNA transcripts and amplified the TCR beta CDR3 regions from them. First-round RT-PCR with HTBI primers amplified the TCR CDR3 region. TCRdb fed the multiplex PCR reads into MiXCR, producing one record per CDR3 protein. The top ten hold over 3.5% of the sample, which has approximately 600,000 distinct CDR3 sequences, about 15% seen once. Material: blood. These receptors were taken from a woman aged 40-49 years with Graves' ophthalmopathy.

The chain is built from TRBV5-5 and TRBJ2-7, with D uncertain. The V gene's germline CDR1 is SGHKS and CDR2 YYEKEE (reference sequence). The CDR3 has 15 amino acids. V shed 4 bases and J shed 6 bases, with 20 bases lying between them. The CDR3 bases are TGTGCCAGCAGCCCCGGTGAGGCGTTTGCGTCCGAGCAGTACTTC. Translation: CASSPGEAFASEQYF.

The table lists this clonotype with many counts. The V call is TRBV6-5, the J call TRBJ2-6; no clear D gene. There are 16 residues in the CDR3. V was cut by 2 bases and J by 3 bases, with 11 bases left in between. Germline loops: CDR1 MNHEY, CDR2 SVGAGI. Here the CDR3 reads CASSYRAAGGANVLTF. Written as DNA, the CDR3 is TGTGCCAGCAGTTACCGCGCGGCTGGTGGGGCCAACGTCCTGACTTTC.

CDR3 sequence (DNA): TGTGCCAGCAGTTTCAACAGGGAGCTGAGCACTGAAGCTTTCTTT. This codes for CASSFNRELSTEAFF. This chain connects TRBV12-3 or TRBV12-4 to TRBJ1-1, with D tentatively TRBD1 (6 bases). This CDR3 is 15 amino acids long. Deletions cut 3 bases from V and 4 bases from J, with 15 bases between.

This clonotype was counted ten times or more. The chain carries TRBV6-5 and TRBJ2-5; D is unclear. The length of the CDR3 is 12 residues. V lost 4 bases to trimming and J lost 4 bases, with 7 bases between them. The germline V gene has CDR1 MNHEY and CDR2 SVGAGI. CDR3 DNA: TGTGCCAGCAGTTCCCCCTTAGAGACCCAGTACTTC. Amino acids: CASSSPLETQYF.

This clonotype was found a few times. The V and J genes are TRBV6-2 or TRBV6-3 and TRBJ1-1; D is perhaps TRBD1 (5 bases). Germline CDR1 is MNHEY and CDR2 is SVGEGT. This CDR3 has 10 residues. With 8 bases removed from V and 7 bases from J, the gap between germline ends came to 8 bases. The CDR3 spells CASLGVEAFF. As DNA, the CDR3 is TGTGCCAGCTTGGGGGTTGAAGCTTTCTTT.

This clonotype has just a few counts. This sequence joins TRBV6-2 or TRBV6-3 and TRBJ2-3; 9 bases agree with TRBD2. The germline CDR1 and CDR2 sequences are MNHEY and SVGEGT. The CDR3 has 15 residues. Unmatched junction bases numbered 7, after V lost 2 bases and J lost 7 bases. CDR3 residues: CASSYRAGGRYTQYF. CDR3 bases: TGTGCCAGCAGTTACCGAGCGGGAGGCCGGTATACGCAGTATTTT.

This clonotype was picked up many times. The gene calls are TRBV5-1 and TRBJ1-2; 12 nucleotides align to TRBD1. CDR1 and CDR2 from the germline V gene are SGHRS and YFSETQ. With V trimmed by 4 bases and J by 6 bases, 4 bases remained unmatched. The CDR3 is 14 residues long. CDR3 residues: CASSQGQGAHGYTF. The CDR3 DNA reads as TGCGCCAGCAGCCAGGGACAGGGGGCGCATGGCTACACCTTC.

This sequence joins TRBV15 and TRBJ2-7; D tentatively reads TRBD1 or TRBD2 (6 bases each). V was clipped by 4 bases and J by 5 bases, with 18 bases between them. This CDR3 is 15 amino acids long. CDR1 is LNHNV, CDR2 YYDKDF, per germline (reference sequence). This chain's CDR3 is CATSKKGGWLDEQYF. Written as DNA, the CDR3 is TGTGCCACCAGCAAGAAAGGGGGGTGGCTTGACGAGCAGTACTTC.

This clonotype was found many times. This chain uses TRBV28 with TRBJ2-7, with 9 bases fitting TRBD2. Looked up from germline, CDR1 is MDHEN and CDR2 is SYDVKM. V lost 3 bases, J lost 0 bases, and 9 bases stayed unmatched. The CDR3 is 17 amino acids. CDR3 loop: CASSFTSGPESSYEQYF. The CDR3 coding sequence is TGTGCCAGCAGTTTTACTAGCGGGCCTGAATCCTCCTACGAGCAGTACTTC.

At least ten counts were recorded for this clonotype. Its ends do not fully match the called genes, so a read error is possible. The chain couples TRBV19 to TRBJ1-5; weak D call: TRBD1 (5 bases). There are 14 residues in the CDR3. The germline V gene has CDR1 LNHDA and CDR2 SQIVND (reference sequence). Written as DNA, the CDR3 is TGTGCCAGCAGTATGGGGGGGTTCAATCAGCCCCAGCATTTT. This gives the protein CASSMGGFNQPQHF.

This clonotype has at least ten counts. CDR3 coding DNA: TGTGCCAGCAAGGACAGGGGCTCCTACGAGCAGTACTTC. It yields the protein CASKDRGSYEQYF. This chain uses TRBV27 with TRBJ2-7; TRBD1 aligns across 9 bases. In germline, CDR1 is MNHEY, CDR2 SMNVEV (reference sequence). The trim removed 7 bases at V and 0 bases at J, leaving 1 base unmatched. The CDR3 has 13 residues.

This clonotype was observed many times. The chain combines TRBV7-6 with TRBJ1-3, with 7 bases that match TRBD1. Germline V gene lookup returns CDR1 SGHVS and CDR2 FNYEAQ. V shed 1 base and J 2 bases; nucleotides not matched to a gene: 11. The CDR3 covers 18 residues. The CDR3 spells CASSLVRFDRETGNTIYF. For the CDR3, the DNA is TGTGCCAGCAGCTTAGTCAGATTCGACAGGGAGACTGGAAACACCATATATTTT.

In this sample, this clonotype turned up many times. This rearrangement joins TRBV7-8 to TRBJ2-4; the D is unclear. The CDR3 is 16 amino acids. The V end lost 5 bases, the J end lost 1 base, and 15 bases lay between the germline ends. Germline values: CDR1 SGHVS, CDR2 FQNEAQ. The CDR3 reads CASSPHGFVAKNIQYF. The CDR3 DNA sequence: TGTGCCAGCAGCCCTCACGGCTTTGTCGCCAAAAACATTCAGTACTTC.

At least ten counts were recorded for this clonotype. The V gene is TRBV28, the J gene TRBJ2-5; D could derive from TRBD1 or TRBD2 (5 bases each). Germline V gene lookup returns CDR1 MDHEN and CDR2 SYDVKM. V lost 4 bases and J lost 2, with 17 bases in between. The CDR3 runs 16 residues. This CDR3 is CASSSPGPPGQETQYF. Written as DNA, the CDR3 is TGTGCCAGCAGTTCCCCGGGACCCCCGGGACAAGAGACCCAGTACTTC.

At least ten counts were recorded for this clonotype. This chain links TRBV7-9 with TRBJ1-2; weak D call: TRBD1 (5 bases). Germline V gene sequence: CDR1 SEHNR, CDR2 FQNEAQ (reference sequence). Trimming cost V 6 bases and J 8 bases, with 10 bases left between them. The CDR3 spans 11 residues. The chain's CDR3 is CASRRDLGYTF. The CDR3 DNA sequence: TGTGCCAGCAGACGGGACCTCGGCTACACCTTC.

The J gene is TRBJ2-7, the V gene TRBV2; 8 bases agree with TRBD2. In germline, CDR1 is SNHLY, CDR2 FYNNEI. The CDR3 spans 14 residues. Trimming at V came to 6 bases and at J to 0 bases, leaving 4 bases not matched to a gene. In nucleotides, the CDR3 is TGTGCCAGCAGGCAGCGGGAGAGCTCCTACGAGCAGTACTTC. It codes for CASRQRESSYEQYF.

In this sample, this clonotype turned up many times. V usage is TRBV11-2 and J usage is TRBJ1-2; D possibly corresponds to TRBD1 (6 bases). The germline V gene encodes CDR1 SGHAT and CDR2 FQNNGV. The V and J ends lost 1 base and 3 bases respectively, with 12 bases between them. The CDR3 loop spans 15 amino acids. This CDR3 reads CASSLGPGVDYGYTF. The CDR3 DNA reads TGTGCCAGCAGCTTAGGGCCAGGGGTTGACTATGGCTACACCTTC.

This clonotype was found a few times. The CDR3 DNA sequence: TGTGCCACTTCGACAGACCCGTATCAGCCCCAGCATTTT. Protein product: CATSTDPYQPQHF. This rearrangement joins TRBV10-3 to TRBJ1-5, with a weak D call TRBD1 (5 bases). The ends were cut back, 10 bases at V and 5 bases at J, with 15 bases in the middle. The CDR3 is 13 amino acids. The V gene's germline CDR1 is ENHRY and CDR2 SYGVKD.

This clonotype was detected ten times or more. The chain combines TRBV20-1 with TRBJ2-7, with 7 nucleotides matching TRBD1. Germline lookup yields CDR1 DFQATT and CDR2 SNEGSKA (reference sequence). V trimming: 6 bases; J trimming: 2 bases; junction bases outside the gene matches: 10. The CDR3 is made up of 14 amino acids. The CDR3 region has the DNA TGCAGTGCCGTAACAGGGGAGAGTGCCTACGAGCAGTACTTC. Protein: CSAVTGESAYEQYF.

This clonotype appeared many times. The chain uses TRBV6-5 and TRBJ2-7; 7 positions agree with TRBD1. The V gene's germline CDR1 is MNHEY and CDR2 SVGAGI. V lost 5 bases, J lost 0 bases, and 10 bases stayed unmatched. CDR3 length equals 16 residues. The CDR3: CASSISRQGSSYEQYF. The CDR3 DNA sequence: TGTGCCAGCAGTATAAGCCGACAGGGAAGCTCCTACGAGCAGTACTTC.

At least ten counts were recorded for this clonotype. The chain uses TRBV29-1 and TRBJ2-7, with D perhaps matching TRBD1 (5 bases). The V end lost 4 bases, the J end lost 0 bases, and 10 bases lay between the germline ends. The CDR3 loop spans 13 amino acids. Germline V gives CDR1 SQVTM, CDR2 ANQGSEA. The CDR3 DNA reads as TGCAGCGTTGTTGCCCAGGGCTCCTACGAGCAGTACTTC. Translation: CSVVAQGSYEQYF.

This clonotype was seen at least ten times. V and J are TRBV28 and TRBJ2-5; TRBD2 is a possible D gene (7 bases). CDR1 MDHEN and CDR2 SYDVKM come from the germline V gene. Trimming shortened V by 5 bases and J by 5 bases, and 12 bases separated the two germline ends. CDR3 length equals 13 residues. Here the CDR3 reads CASSPGGAETQYF. The DNA of the CDR3 is TGTGCCAGCAGTCCTGGGGGGGCTGAGACCCAGTACTTC.

The genes are TRBV4-1 and TRBJ2-7; a possible D gene is TRBD1 (6 bases). The CDR3 covers 14 residues. Trimming took off 3 bases at V and 2 bases at J, with 11 bases between the two ends. Germline loops: CDR1 MGHRA, CDR2 YSYEKL. CDR3 protein: CASSQTDRPYEQYF. Written as DNA, the CDR3 is TGCGCCAGCAGCCAGACGGACAGACCCTACGAGCAGTACTTC.

This clonotype came up many times. The rearrangement links TRBV28 to TRBJ2-5, with D perhaps matching TRBD1 or TRBD2 (5 bases each). The CDR3 extends over 16 amino acids. The germline V and J ends were trimmed by 7 bases and 5 bases, with 23 bases remaining between them. Germline loops: CDR1 MDHEN, CDR2 SYDVKM. CDR3 sequence reads: CASTPRGSYVGETQYF. The CDR3 DNA sequence: TGTGCCAGCACCCCACGGGGCTCCTACGTCGGGGAGACCCAGTACTTC.

In this sample, this clonotype turned up a few times. The chain combines TRBV7-9 with TRBJ1-2; D is possibly TRBD1 (5 bases). This CDR3 contains 15 residues. Germline values: CDR1 SEHNR, CDR2 FQNEAQ (reference sequence). The V and J ends lost 3 bases and 7 bases respectively, with 18 bases between them. The DNA of the CDR3 is TGTGCCAGCAGCTTGGCGGCCAGGGCGCAGGCTGGCTACACCTTC. It yields the protein CASSLAARAQAGYTF.

This clonotype has at least ten counts. The chain carries TRBV6-1 and TRBJ2-2; D uncertain. This CDR3 has 13 amino acids. The germline V and J ends were trimmed by 4 bases and 1 base, with 4 bases remaining between them. CDR1 and CDR2 from the germline V gene are MNHNS and SASEGT. The CDR3 is CASSGGNTGELFF. For the CDR3, the DNA is TGTGCCAGCAGTGGCGGGAACACCGGGGAGCTGTTTTTT.

This clonotype was recorded many times. The gene calls are TRBV7-2 and TRBJ1-2; 7 positions agree with TRBD1. The CDR3 has 15 amino acids. Germline CDR1 reads SGHTA; CDR2 reads FQGNSA. V lost 2 bases to trimming and J lost 1 base; unmatched junction nucleotides: 4. The CDR3 loop reads CASSLQGDLNYGYTF. The DNA of the CDR3 is TGTGCCAGCAGCTTACAGGGGGACCTTAACTATGGCTACACCTTC.

This clonotype was found many times. The chain couples TRBV28 to TRBJ2-2; 9 nucleotides agree with TRBD2. CDR3 length: 18 amino acids. Germline V gene sequence: CDR1 MDHEN, CDR2 SYDVKM. V trimming: 0 bases; J trimming: 3 bases; junction bases outside the gene matches: 8. In nucleotides, the CDR3 is TGTGCCAGCAGTTTATGGTCCCTAGCGGGGCTCCACACCGGGGAGCTGTTTTTT. Translation gives CASSLWSLAGLHTGELFF.

CDR3 sequence reads: CASRDSTGLETQYF. The CDR3, as DNA: TGTGCCAGCAGGGATTCGACAGGGTTGGAGACCCAGTACTTC. The genes are TRBV28 and TRBJ2-5; 7 positions match TRBD1. The germline V gene encodes CDR1 MDHEN and CDR2 SYDVKM. The CDR3 consists of 14 residues. The V gene end was trimmed by 6 bases and the J gene end by 5 bases; junction bases not matched to a gene: 9. The variable domain in full, with the rest retrieved from reference TRBV28 and TRBJ2-5, is DVKVTQSSRYLVKRTGEKVFLECVQDMDHENMFWYRQDPGLGLRLIYFSYDVKMKEKGDIPEGYSVSREKKERFSLILESASTNQTSMYLCASRDSTGLETQYFGPGTRLLVL.